Described below is a single TCR beta chain sequence and its context. This entry comes from a study of blood T cell repertoires in COVID-19. Across the whole study: COVID-19 samples, acute and convalescent, were from the United States, Italy and Spain. From T cells, B-cell-depleted T cells, or PBMCs came the material, which was cDNA or gDNA.

Assay: immunoSEQ multiplex PCR; the TCRdb copy retains only in-frame clones and omits some. The data show around 85,000 clones, about 82% seen once. Germline V gene lookup returns CDR1 SGHRS and CDR2 YFSETQ. Trimming cost V 0 bases and J 4 bases, with 16 bases left between them. The length of the CDR3 is 16 residues. The specimen sequenced was peripheral blood. The gene calls are TRBV5-1 and TRBJ2-5, with a tentative D call TRBD1 (5 bases). The TCR was taken from a man between 50 and 59 years old with active COVID-19. The CDR3 is CASSLGGRVGAETQYF. The CDR3 nucleotides are TGCGCCAGCAGCTTGGGGGGCAGGGTCGGCGCAGAGACCCAGTACTTC.